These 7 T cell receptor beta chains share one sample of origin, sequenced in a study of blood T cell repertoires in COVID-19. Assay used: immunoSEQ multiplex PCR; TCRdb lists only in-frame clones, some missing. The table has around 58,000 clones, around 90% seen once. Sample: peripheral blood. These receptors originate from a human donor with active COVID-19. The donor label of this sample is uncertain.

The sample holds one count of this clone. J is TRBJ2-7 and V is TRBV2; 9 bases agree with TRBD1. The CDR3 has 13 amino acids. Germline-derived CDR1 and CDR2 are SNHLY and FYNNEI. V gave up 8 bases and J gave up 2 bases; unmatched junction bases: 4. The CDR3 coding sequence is TGTGCCAGCGCCGGGACAGGGACCTACGAGCAGTACTTC. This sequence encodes CASAGTGTYEQYF.

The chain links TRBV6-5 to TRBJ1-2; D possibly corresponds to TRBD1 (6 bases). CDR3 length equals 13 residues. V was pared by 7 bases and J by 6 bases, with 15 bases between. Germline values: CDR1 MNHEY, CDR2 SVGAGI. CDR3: CASIGRGGDGYTF. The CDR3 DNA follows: TGTGCCAGCATCGGGAGGGGGGGGGATGGCTACACCTTC.

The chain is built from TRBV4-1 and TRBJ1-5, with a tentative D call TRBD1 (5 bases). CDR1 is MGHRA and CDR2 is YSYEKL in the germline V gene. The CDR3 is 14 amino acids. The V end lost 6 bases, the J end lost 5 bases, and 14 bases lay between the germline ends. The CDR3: CASSHDSVDQPQHF. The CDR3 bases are TGCGCCAGCAGTCACGACAGCGTTGATCAGCCCCAGCATTTT.

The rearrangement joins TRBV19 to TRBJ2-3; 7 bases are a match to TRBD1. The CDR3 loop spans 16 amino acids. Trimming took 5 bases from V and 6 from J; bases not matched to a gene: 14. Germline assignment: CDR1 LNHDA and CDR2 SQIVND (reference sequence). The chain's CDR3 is CASSSLTGRLRDTQYF. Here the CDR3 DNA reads TGTGCCAGTAGTTCCCTGACAGGGCGGTTAAGGGATACGCAGTATTTT.

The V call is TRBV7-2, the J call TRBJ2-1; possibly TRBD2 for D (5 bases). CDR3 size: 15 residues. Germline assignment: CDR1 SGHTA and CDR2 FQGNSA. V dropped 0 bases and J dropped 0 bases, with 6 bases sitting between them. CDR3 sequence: CASSLARGSYNEQFF. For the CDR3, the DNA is TGTGCCAGCAGCTTAGCTCGGGGCTCCTACAATGAGCAGTTCTTC.

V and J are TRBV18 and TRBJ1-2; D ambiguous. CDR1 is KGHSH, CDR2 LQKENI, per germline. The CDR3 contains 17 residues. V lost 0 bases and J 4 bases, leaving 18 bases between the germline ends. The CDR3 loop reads CASSPPGPGVGGYGYTF. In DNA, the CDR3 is TGTGCCAGCTCACCACCTGGGCCGGGAGTAGGAGGCTATGGCTACACCTTC. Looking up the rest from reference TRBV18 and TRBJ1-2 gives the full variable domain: NAGVMQNPRHLVRRRGQEARLRCSPMKGHSHVYWYRQLPEEGLKFMVYLQKENIIDESGMPKERFSAEFPKEGPSILRIQQVVRGDSAAYFCASSPPGPGVGGYGYTFGSGTRLTVV.

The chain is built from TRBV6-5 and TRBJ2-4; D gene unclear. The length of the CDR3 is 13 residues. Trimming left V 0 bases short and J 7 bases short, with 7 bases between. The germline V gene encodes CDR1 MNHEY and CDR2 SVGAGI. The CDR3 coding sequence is TGTGCCAGCAGTTACTCGAGTACGAACATTCAGTACTTC. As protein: CASSYSSTNIQYF.